This entry concerns a single T cell receptor (beta chain). Antigen specificity is unknown. This sample was taken from a study of cytomegalovirus exposure and HLA in healthy donors. The overall study: Falling in the Caucasian-associated ancestry cluster were approximately 84% of 398 genotyped donors. Study conclusions and caveats: Researchers counted 164 TCR beta chains as cytomegalovirus-associated. Productive status was seen about 87% or about 30% of the time for most TCR beta V segments in an earlier analysis.

The CDR3 loop spans 17 amino acids. Germline V CDR1 and CDR2: MNHNS, SASEGT. Between the trimmed V and J ends, which lost 3 bases and 0 bases, there was a span of 14 bases. The PCR employed 60 Vbeta primers together with 13 Jbeta primers. Assay: immunoSEQ multiplex PCR; the TCRdb copy retains only in-frame clones and omits some. The table lists under 200,000 clones, 82% of them singletons. The specimen was PBMCs. This receptor was identified in a man over 45 in good health and CMV-seropositive. The chain has TRBV6-1 and TRBJ1-4, with D possibly being TRBD1 (5 bases). The CDR3 DNA reads as TGTGCCAGCAGTGAGTCAAGGACATCTACAACTAATGAAAAACTGTTTTTT. Its translation is CASSESRTSTTNEKLFF.